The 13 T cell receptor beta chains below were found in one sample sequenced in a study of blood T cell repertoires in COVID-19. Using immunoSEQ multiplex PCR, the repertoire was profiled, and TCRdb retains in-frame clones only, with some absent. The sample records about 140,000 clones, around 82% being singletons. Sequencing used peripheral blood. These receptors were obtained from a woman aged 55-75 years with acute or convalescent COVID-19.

CDR3 in DNA: TGTGCCAGCAGCTTAACGGGGTCCCTTAATTCACCCCTCCACTTT. Its protein is CASSLTGSLNSPLHF. This chain connects TRBV13 to TRBJ1-6, with D uncertain. Per germline, CDR1 PRHDT and CDR2 FYEKMQ (reference sequence). This CDR3 has 15 amino acids. V was clipped by 2 bases and J by 6 bases, with 11 bases between them.

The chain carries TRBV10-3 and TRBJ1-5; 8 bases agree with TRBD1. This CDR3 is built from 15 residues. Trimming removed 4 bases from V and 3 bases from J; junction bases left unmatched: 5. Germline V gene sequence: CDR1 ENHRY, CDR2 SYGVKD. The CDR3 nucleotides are TGTGCCATCAGTGGGGGACAGGTGTCCAATCAGCCCCAGCATTTT. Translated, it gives CAISGGQVSNQPQHF.

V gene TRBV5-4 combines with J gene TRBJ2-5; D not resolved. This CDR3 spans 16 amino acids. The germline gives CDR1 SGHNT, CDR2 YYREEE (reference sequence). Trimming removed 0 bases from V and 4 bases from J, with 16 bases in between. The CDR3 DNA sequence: TGTGCCAGCAGCTTGGCCGAGCGTCGGAGCCTAGAGACCCAGTACTTC. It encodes CASSLAERRSLETQYF.

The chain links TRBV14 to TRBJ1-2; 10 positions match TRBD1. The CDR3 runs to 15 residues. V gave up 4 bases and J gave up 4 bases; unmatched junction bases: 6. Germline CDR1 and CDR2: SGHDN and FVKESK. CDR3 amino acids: CASSRQGASSYGYTF. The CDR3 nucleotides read TGTGCCAGCAGCCGACAGGGGGCCAGTTCCTATGGCTACACCTTC.

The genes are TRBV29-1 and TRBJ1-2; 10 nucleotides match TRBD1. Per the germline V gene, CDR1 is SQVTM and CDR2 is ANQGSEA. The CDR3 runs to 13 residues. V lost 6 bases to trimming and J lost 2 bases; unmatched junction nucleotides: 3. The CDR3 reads CSVGTGDNYGYTF. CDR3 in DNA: TGCAGCGTGGGGACAGGGGACAACTATGGCTACACCTTC.

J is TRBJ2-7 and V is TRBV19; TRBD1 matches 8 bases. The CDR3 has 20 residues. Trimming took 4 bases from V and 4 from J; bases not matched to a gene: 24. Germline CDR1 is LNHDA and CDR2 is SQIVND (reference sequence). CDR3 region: CASSSIGLLAGGPEGYEQYF. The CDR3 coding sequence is TGTGCCAGTAGTAGTATAGGGTTATTGGCAGGGGGCCCCGAGGGGTACGAGCAGTACTTC.

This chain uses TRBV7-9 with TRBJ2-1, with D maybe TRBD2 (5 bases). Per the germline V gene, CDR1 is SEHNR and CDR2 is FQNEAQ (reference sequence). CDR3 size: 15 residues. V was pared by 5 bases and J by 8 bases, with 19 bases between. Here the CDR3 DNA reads TGTGCCAGCAGCGCAGCCCCTCTAGCATCGCATGAGCAGTTCTTC. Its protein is CASSAAPLASHEQFF.

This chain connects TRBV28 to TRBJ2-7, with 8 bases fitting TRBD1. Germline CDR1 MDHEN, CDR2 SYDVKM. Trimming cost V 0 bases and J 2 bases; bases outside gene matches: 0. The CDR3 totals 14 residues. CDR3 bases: TGTGCCAGCAGTTTATGGGACAGGGCCTACGAGCAGTACTTC. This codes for CASSLWDRAYEQYF.

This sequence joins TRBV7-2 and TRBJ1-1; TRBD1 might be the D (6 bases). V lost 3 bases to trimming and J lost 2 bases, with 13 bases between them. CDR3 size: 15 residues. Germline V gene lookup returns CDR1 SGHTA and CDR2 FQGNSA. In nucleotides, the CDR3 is TGTGCCAGCAGCTTGGGGGCCGGGCTTAACACTGAAGCTTTCTTT. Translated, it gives CASSLGAGLNTEAFF.

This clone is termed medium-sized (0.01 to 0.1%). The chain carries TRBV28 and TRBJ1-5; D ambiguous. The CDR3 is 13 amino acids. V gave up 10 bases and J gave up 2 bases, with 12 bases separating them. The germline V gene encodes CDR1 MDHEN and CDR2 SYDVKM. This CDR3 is CATQYLGNQPQHF. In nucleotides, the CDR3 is TGTGCCACCCAGTATCTCGGCAATCAGCCCCAGCATTTT.

CDR3 amino acids: CASSSPGAGPNSPLHF. DNA of the CDR3: TGTGCCAGCAGTTCCCCTGGGGCAGGGCCTAATTCACCCCTCCACTTT. The chain is built from TRBV27 and TRBJ1-6, with D perhaps matching TRBD1 (5 bases). From germline, CDR1 is MNHEY and CDR2 SMNVEV (reference sequence). Trimming cost V 4 bases and J 6 bases, with 16 bases left between them. The CDR3 contains 16 residues.

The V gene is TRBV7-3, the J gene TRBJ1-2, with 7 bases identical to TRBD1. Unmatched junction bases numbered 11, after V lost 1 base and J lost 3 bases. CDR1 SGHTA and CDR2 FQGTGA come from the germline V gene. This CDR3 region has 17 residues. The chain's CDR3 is CASSLSVGQVGYYGYTF. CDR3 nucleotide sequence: TGTGCCAGCAGCTTAAGTGTCGGACAGGTAGGCTACTATGGCTACACCTTC.

The CDR3 nucleotides read TGTGCCAGCAGGCCTACTACAGGGGACAATTCACCCCTCCACTTT. Amino acids: CASRPTTGDNSPLHF. The chain joins TRBV6-5 to TRBJ1-6; 7 nucleotides agree with TRBD1. The CDR3 contains 15 residues. Germline CDR1 and CDR2: MNHEY and SVGAGI. The ends lost 6 bases at V and 7 bases at J; junction bases unmatched: 9.